The 20 T cell receptor beta chains presented below share a single source sample, sequenced in a study of control samples from healthy donors and cancer patients. TCRdb's table, derived via immunoSEQ multiplex PCR, lists solely in-frame clones and lacks some. This sample has around 30,000 clones; roughly 92% occur once, and the top ten carry 1.5% to 2%. Sequencing was carried out using PBMCs. The receptors originated from a man aged 40-50 years with colorectal cancer.

The V gene is TRBV4-2, the J gene TRBJ1-2; 11 positions agree with TRBD1. V lost 3 bases to trimming and J lost 8 bases; unmatched junction nucleotides: 11. Germline V gives CDR1 LGHNA, CDR2 YNFKEQ. The CDR3 runs to 16 residues. The CDR3 nucleotides read TGTGCCAGCAGCCAGGAACCTGGACAGGGGGCAGCGGGCTACACCTTC. This gives the protein CASSQEPGQGAAGYTF.

The chain carries TRBV5-1 and TRBJ1-2; D perhaps matches TRBD1 (5 bases). This CDR3 has 13 residues. Germline assignment: CDR1 SGHRS and CDR2 YFSETQ. Trimming removed 0 bases at V and 6 bases at J, with 9 bases between. CDR3 DNA: TGCGCCAGCAGCTTGGGAGGGGACGATGGCTACACCTTC. Amino acid sequence: CASSLGGDDGYTF.

This clone was seen a single time. The chain carries TRBV6-2 or TRBV6-3 and TRBJ1-2; 7 nucleotides agree with TRBD1. Germline lookup yields CDR1 MNHEY and CDR2 SVGEGT. This CDR3 region has 15 residues. With V trimmed by 5 bases and J by 2 bases, 8 bases remained unmatched. The CDR3 DNA follows: TGTGCCAGCAGTATTTCTCGACAGGGCAACTATGGCTACACCTTC. Translation: CASSISRQGNYGYTF.

The V call is TRBV9, the J call TRBJ2-5, with D perhaps matching TRBD1 or TRBD2 (6 bases each). The CDR3 is 13 residues long. Looked up from germline, CDR1 is SGDLS and CDR2 is YYNGEE. Between the trimmed V and J ends, which lost 1 base and 5 bases, there was a span of 9 bases. This chain's CDR3 is CASSVLGGETQYF. CDR3 sequence (DNA): TGTGCCAGCAGCGTATTAGGGGGGGAGACCCAGTACTTC.

The V and J genes are TRBV2 and TRBJ2-2; no firm D call. Between the trimmed V and J ends, which lost 7 bases and 6 bases, there was a span of 12 bases. The CDR3 extends over 13 amino acids. Germline assignment: CDR1 SNHLY and CDR2 FYNNEI. The CDR3 loop is CASISWGSGELFF. The CDR3 bases are TGTGCCAGCATCTCCTGGGGATCCGGGGAGCTGTTTTTT. Variable domain in full (rest from reference TRBV2 and TRBJ2-2): EPEVTQTPSHQVTQMGQEVILRCVPISNHLYFYWYRQILGQKVEFLVSFYNNEISEKSEIFDDQFSVERPDGSNFTLKIRSTKLEDSAMYFCASISWGSGELFFGEGSRLTVL.

The chain joins TRBV6-6 to TRBJ1-4, with D perhaps TRBD1 (5 bases). The V gene's germline CDR1 is MNHNY and CDR2 SVGAGI (reference sequence). The CDR3 is 12 amino acids. Trimming left V 10 bases short and J 5 bases short, with 11 bases between. This CDR3 reads CATRDGNEKLFF. The CDR3 DNA follows: TGTGCCACCAGGGACGGGAATGAAAAACTGTTTTTT.

This sequence joins TRBV29-1 and TRBJ1-1; 7 bases are shared with TRBD1. There are 13 residues in the CDR3. CDR1 SQVTM and CDR2 ANQGSEA come from the germline V gene. V gave up 5 bases and J gave up 0 bases; unmatched junction bases: 3. Here the CDR3 reads CSVHDRVNTEAFF. The CDR3, as DNA: TGCAGCGTTCATGACAGGGTGAACACTGAAGCTTTCTTT.

This clone was seen only a few times. V gene TRBV7-3 combines with J gene TRBJ1-2; no clear D. The CDR3 runs 17 residues. V was shortened by 1 base and J by 0 bases, with 15 bases between the two germline ends. Germline V lookup: CDR1 SGHTA, CDR2 FQGTGA. The CDR3 spells CASSLRAGREANYGYTF. CDR3 nucleotides: TGTGCCAGCAGCTTAAGGGCCGGGAGGGAAGCTAACTATGGCTACACCTTC. The complete variable domain, with remaining parts taken from reference TRBV7-3 and TRBJ1-2, reads GAGVSQTPSNKVTEKGKYVELRCDPISGHTALYWYRQSLGQGPEFLIYFQGTGAADDSGLPNDRFFAVRPEGSVSTLKIQRTERGDSAVYLCASSLRAGREANYGYTFGSGTRLTVV.

The gene calls are TRBV19 and TRBJ1-3; D is undetermined. The length of the CDR3 is 15 residues. Trimming removed 2 bases from V and 0 bases from J, with 8 bases in between. CDR1 and CDR2 (germline): LNHDA, SQIVND (reference sequence). CDR3 coding DNA: TGTGCCAGTAGTATATACGGAACCTCTGGAAACACCATATATTTT. This sequence encodes CASSIYGTSGNTIYF.

The J gene is TRBJ2-3, the V gene TRBV13; TRBD2 aligns across 9 bases. Germline-derived CDR1 and CDR2 are PRHDT and FYEKMQ (reference sequence). The J segment lost 2 bases and the V segment lost 5 bases, leaving 8 bases of the junction unmatched. The CDR3 runs 16 residues. The CDR3 DNA is TGTGCCAGCAGCAAAAAGCGGGGGGTTATCACAGATACGCAGTATTTT. As protein: CASSKKRGVITDTQYF.

The chain carries TRBV2 and TRBJ2-1, with D maybe TRBD2 (6 bases). Germline lookup yields CDR1 SNHLY and CDR2 FYNNEI. The CDR3 spans 15 residues. The V end lost 4 bases, the J end lost 6 bases, and 16 bases lay between the germline ends. CDR3 DNA: TGTGCCAGCAGTGGTAGCGGACCTTTGTCCAATGAGCAGTTCTTC. Its translation is CASSGSGPLSNEQFF. Complete variable domain (other parts from reference TRBV2 and TRBJ2-1): EPEVTQTPSHQVTQMGQEVILRCVPISNHLYFYWYRQILGQKVEFLVSFYNNEISEKSEIFDDQFSVERPDGSNFTLKIRSTKLEDSAMYFCASSGSGPLSNEQFFGPGTRLTVL.

The rearrangement joins TRBV14 to TRBJ2-7; 9 bases are shared with TRBD1. Trimming cost V 4 bases and J 5 bases; bases outside gene matches: 9. The CDR3 is made up of 15 amino acids. The germline V gene has CDR1 SGHDN and CDR2 FVKESK. As DNA, the CDR3 is TGTGCCAGCAGCCCGAGAGGACAGGGGTCCCACGAGCAGTACTTC. Its protein is CASSPRGQGSHEQYF.

This chain connects TRBV5-4 to TRBJ1-1; 8 bases fit TRBD1. Trimming removed 8 bases from V and 4 bases from J; junction bases left unmatched: 13. Looked up from germline, CDR1 is SGHNT and CDR2 is YYREEE (reference sequence). The CDR3 loop spans 15 amino acids. The CDR3 DNA is TGTGCCAGTAAAGGGACAGGAAAAGGGACCACTGAAGCTTTCTTT. Its translation is CASKGTGKGTTEAFF.

The chain joins TRBV7-2 to TRBJ2-5; TRBD1 aligns across 7 bases. The V segment lost 5 bases and the J segment 3 bases; nucleotides outside the gene matches: 3. The CDR3 runs to 13 residues. The germline V gene encodes CDR1 SGHTA and CDR2 FQGNSA. The CDR3: CASSPGQKETQYF. The CDR3 bases are TGTGCCAGCAGCCCGGGACAGAAAGAGACCCAGTACTTC.

The V call is TRBV9, the J call TRBJ2-4; D is tentatively TRBD1 or TRBD2 (7 bases each). Germline-derived CDR1 and CDR2 are SGDLS and YYNGEE. Trimming pared 3 bases from V and 8 bases from J, leaving 18 bases between. The CDR3 runs to 15 residues. The CDR3 region is CASSGGFAGGDIQYF. Written as DNA, the CDR3 is TGTGCCAGCAGCGGCGGGTTCGCAGGGGGGGACATTCAGTACTTC. Supplemented by reference TRBV9 and TRBJ2-4, the full variable domain reads DSGVTQTPKHLITATGQRVTLRCSPRSGDLSVYWYQQSLDQGLQFLIQYYNGEERAKGNILERFSAQQFPDLHSELNLSSLELGDSALYFCASSGGFAGGDIQYFGAGTRLSVL.

This chain uses TRBV3-1 (or the pseudogene TRBV3-2) with TRBJ1-2; unclear D gene. Trimming pared 4 bases from V and 5 bases from J, leaving 11 bases between. Germline-derived CDR1 and CDR2 are LGHDT and YNNKEL (reference sequence). This CDR3 comprises 13 residues. The CDR3 spells CASSPPGRYGYTF. The CDR3 region has the DNA TGTGCCAGCAGCCCCCCTGGGCGATATGGCTACACCTTC.

This chain links TRBV19 with TRBJ1-1; tentative D call: TRBD1 (5 bases). Germline V gives CDR1 LNHDA, CDR2 SQIVND (reference sequence). CDR3 size: 14 residues. Trimming shortened V by 5 bases and J by 2 bases, and 12 bases separated the two germline ends. In DNA form, the CDR3 reads TGTGCCAGTAGTGTCCAGGGTGTAAACACTGAAGCTTTCTTT. It encodes CASSVQGVNTEAFF. The whole variable domain, filled in from reference TRBV19 and TRBJ1-1, reads DGGITQSPKYLFRKEGQNVTLSCEQNLNHDAMYWYRQDPGQGLRLIYYSQIVNDFQKGDIAEGYSVSREKKESFPLTVTSAQKNPTAFYLCASSVQGVNTEAFFGQGTRLTVV.

J is TRBJ2-7 and V is TRBV5-1; TRBD1 agrees at 9 bases. Germline CDR1 reads SGHRS; CDR2 reads YFSETQ. The trim removed 4 bases at V and 6 bases at J, leaving 5 bases unmatched. CDR3 length: 13 amino acids. The CDR3 here is CASSAQGAGEQYF. For the CDR3, the DNA is TGCGCCAGCAGCGCACAGGGGGCAGGCGAGCAGTACTTC.

The V and J genes are TRBV19 and TRBJ1-4; 7 nucleotides line up with TRBD1. Germline CDR1 reads LNHDA; CDR2 reads SQIVND (reference sequence). Unmatched junction bases numbered 4, after V lost 4 bases and J lost 2 bases. The CDR3 runs to 15 residues. CDR3: CASSKRQGTNEKLFF. CDR3 sequence (DNA): TGTGCCAGTAGTAAACGACAGGGCACTAATGAAAAACTGTTTTTT. The whole variable domain, filled in from reference TRBV19 and TRBJ1-4, reads DGGITQSPKYLFRKEGQNVTLSCEQNLNHDAMYWYRQDPGQGLRLIYYSQIVNDFQKGDIAEGYSVSREKKESFPLTVTSAQKNPTAFYLCASSKRQGTNEKLFFGSGTQLSVL.

This clone has a single count. The V and J genes are TRBV5-1 and TRBJ2-2, with D possibly being TRBD2 (6 bases). This CDR3 spans 16 amino acids. CDR1 and CDR2 from the germline V gene are SGHRS and YFSETQ. V lost 4 bases and J lost 2, with 15 bases in between. CDR3 sequence reads: CASSRREQGNTGELFF. The CDR3 DNA sequence: TGCGCCAGCAGCCGCCGGGAGCAGGGTAACACCGGGGAGCTGTTTTTT.